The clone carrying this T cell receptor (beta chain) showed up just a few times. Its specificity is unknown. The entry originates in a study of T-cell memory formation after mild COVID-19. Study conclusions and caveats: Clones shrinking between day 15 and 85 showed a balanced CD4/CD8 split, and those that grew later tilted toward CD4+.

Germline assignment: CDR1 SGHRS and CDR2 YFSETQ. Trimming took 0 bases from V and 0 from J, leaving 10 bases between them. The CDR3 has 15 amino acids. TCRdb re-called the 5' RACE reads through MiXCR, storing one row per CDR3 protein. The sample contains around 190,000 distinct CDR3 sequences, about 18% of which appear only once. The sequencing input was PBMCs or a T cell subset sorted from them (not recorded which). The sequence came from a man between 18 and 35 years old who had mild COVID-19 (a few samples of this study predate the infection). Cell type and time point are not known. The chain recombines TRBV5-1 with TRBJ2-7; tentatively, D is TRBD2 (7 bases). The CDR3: CASSLGGGASYEQYV. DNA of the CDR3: TGCGCCAGCAGCTTGGGGGGGGGCGCCTCCTACGAGCAGTACGTC.